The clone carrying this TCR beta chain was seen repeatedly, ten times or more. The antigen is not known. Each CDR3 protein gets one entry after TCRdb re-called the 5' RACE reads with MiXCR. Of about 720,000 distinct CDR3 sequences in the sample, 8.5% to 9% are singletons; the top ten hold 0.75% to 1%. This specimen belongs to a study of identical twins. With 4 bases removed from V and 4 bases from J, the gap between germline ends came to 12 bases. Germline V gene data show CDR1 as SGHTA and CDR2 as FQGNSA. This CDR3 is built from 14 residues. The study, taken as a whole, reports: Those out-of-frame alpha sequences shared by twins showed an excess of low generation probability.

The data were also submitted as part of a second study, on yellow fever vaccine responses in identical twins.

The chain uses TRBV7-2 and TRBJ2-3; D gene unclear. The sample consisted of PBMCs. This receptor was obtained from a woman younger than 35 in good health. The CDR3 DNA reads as TGTGCCAGCAGCTCCTCCCCCTCGGCAGATACGCAGTATTTT. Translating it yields CASSSSPSADTQYF.